The table lists the clone carrying this T cell receptor (beta chain) with many counts. The CDR3 loop spans 15 amino acids. The V and J ends lost 2 bases and 1 base respectively, with 8 bases between them. The sample comes from a study of T-cell reconstitution after alpha-beta-depleted transplantation in children. Unique molecular identifiers were built into the TCRbeta library. TCRdb analysed the PCR reads with MiXCR anew, one entry per CDR3 protein. The table lists about 480,000 distinct CDR3 sequences, approximately 12% of them singletons. This chain joins TRBV12-3 or TRBV12-4 and TRBJ2-2, with D hard to call. The receptor comes from a human donor who donated a stem cell graft to a child with combined immunodeficiency. The sample in question was PBMCs from the stem cell graft donor, obtained from the stem cell graft. CDR3 region: CASSLWVGNTGELFF. The CDR3 coding sequence is TGTGCCAGCAGTTTATGGGTGGGGAACACCGGGGAGCTGTTTTTT.